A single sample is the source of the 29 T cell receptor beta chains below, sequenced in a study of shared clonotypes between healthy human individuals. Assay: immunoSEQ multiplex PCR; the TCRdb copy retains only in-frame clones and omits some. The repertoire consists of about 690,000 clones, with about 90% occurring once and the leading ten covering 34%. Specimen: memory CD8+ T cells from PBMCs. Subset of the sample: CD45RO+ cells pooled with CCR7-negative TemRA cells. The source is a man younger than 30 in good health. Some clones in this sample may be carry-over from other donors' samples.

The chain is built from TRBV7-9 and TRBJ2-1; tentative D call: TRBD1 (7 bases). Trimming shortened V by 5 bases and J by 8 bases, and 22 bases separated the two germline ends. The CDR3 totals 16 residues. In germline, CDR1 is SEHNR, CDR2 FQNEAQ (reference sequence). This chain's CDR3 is CASSLGRRGLIHEQFF. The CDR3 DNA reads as TGTGCCAGCAGCCTAGGGAGGAGGGGGCTCATCCATGAGCAGTTCTTC.

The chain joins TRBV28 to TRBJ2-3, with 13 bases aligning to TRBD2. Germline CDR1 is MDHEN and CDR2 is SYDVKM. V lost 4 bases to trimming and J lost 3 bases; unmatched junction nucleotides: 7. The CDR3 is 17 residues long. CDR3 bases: TGTGCCAGCAGTTCACCACGGACTAGCGGGAGTACAGATACGCAGTATTTT. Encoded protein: CASSSPRTSGSTDTQYF.

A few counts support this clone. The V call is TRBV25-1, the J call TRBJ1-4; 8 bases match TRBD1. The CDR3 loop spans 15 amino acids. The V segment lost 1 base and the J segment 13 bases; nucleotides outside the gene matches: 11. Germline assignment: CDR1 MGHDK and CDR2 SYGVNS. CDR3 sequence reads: CASSELGRGRLGLFF. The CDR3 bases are TGTGCCAGCAGTGAATTGGGCAGGGGGCGCCTGGGACTGTTTTTT.

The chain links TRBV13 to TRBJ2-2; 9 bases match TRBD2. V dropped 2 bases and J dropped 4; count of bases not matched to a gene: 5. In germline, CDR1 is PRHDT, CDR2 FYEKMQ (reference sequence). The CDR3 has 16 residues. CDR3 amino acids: CASSLRLAGPTGELFF. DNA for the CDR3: TGTGCCAGCAGCTTAAGGCTAGCGGGACCCACCGGGGAGCTGTTTTTT.

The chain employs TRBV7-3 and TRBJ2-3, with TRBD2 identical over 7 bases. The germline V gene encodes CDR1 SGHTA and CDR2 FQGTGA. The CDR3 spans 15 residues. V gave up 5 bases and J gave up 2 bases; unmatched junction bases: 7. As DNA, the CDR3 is TGTGCCAGCAGCACGGCTAGCGGAGTCACAGATACGCAGTATTTT. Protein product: CASSTASGVTDTQYF.

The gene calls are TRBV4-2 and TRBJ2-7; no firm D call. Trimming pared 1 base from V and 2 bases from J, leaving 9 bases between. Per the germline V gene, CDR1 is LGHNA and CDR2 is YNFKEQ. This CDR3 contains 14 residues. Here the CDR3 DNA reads TGTGCCAGCAGCCAAGGTGGCCCGACCTACGAGCAGTACTTC. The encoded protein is CASSQGGPTYEQYF.

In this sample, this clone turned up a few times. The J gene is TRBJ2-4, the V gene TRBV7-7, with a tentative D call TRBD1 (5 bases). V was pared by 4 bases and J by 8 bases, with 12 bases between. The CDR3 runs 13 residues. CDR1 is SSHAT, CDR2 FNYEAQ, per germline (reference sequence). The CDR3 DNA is TGTGCCAGCAGCTCCCTCTTAGGGGACATTCAGTACTTC. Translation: CASSSLLGDIQYF.

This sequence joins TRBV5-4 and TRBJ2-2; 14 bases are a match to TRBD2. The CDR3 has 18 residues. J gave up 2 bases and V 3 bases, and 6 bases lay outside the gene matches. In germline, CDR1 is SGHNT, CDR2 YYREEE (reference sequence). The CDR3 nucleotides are TGTGCCAGCAGCTGGGGACTAGCGGGAGAGATAAACACCGGGGAGCTGTTTTTT. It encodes CASSWGLAGEINTGELFF.

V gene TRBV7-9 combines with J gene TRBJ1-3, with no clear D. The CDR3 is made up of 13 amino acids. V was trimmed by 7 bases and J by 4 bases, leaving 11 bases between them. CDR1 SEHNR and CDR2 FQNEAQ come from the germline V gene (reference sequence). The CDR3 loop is CASNRLEGNTIYF. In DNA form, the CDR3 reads TGTGCCAGCAATCGGTTAGAGGGAAACACCATATATTTT.

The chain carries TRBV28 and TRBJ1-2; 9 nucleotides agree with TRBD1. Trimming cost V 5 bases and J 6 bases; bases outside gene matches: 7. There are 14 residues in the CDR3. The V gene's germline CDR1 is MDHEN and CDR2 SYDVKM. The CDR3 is CASSPFDRGNGYTF. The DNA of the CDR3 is TGTGCCAGCAGTCCCTTTGACAGGGGGAATGGCTACACCTTC.

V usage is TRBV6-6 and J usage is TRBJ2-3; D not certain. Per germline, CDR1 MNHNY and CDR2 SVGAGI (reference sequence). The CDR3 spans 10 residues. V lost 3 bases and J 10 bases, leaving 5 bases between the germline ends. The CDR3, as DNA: TGTGCCAGCAGTTATTTTCCGCAGTATTTT. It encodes CASSYFPQYF.

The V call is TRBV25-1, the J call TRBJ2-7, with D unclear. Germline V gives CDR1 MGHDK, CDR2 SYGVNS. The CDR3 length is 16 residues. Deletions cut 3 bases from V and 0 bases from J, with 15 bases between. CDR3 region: CASSDGWQLSSYEQYF. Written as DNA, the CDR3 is TGTGCCAGCAGTGATGGTTGGCAATTAAGCTCCTACGAGCAGTACTTC.

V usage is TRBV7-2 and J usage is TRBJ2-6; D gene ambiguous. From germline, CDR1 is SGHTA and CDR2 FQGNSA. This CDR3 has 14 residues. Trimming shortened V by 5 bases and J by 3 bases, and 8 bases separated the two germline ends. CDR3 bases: TGTGCCAGCAGCGACCGAAGTGGGGCCAACGTCCTGACTTTC. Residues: CASSDRSGANVLTF. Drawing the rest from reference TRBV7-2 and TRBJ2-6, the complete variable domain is GAGVSQSPSNKVTEKGKDVELRCDPISGHTALYWYRQSLGQGLEFLIYFQGNSAPDKSGLPSDRFSAERTGGSVSTLTIQRTQQEDSAVYLCASSDRSGANVLTFGAGSRLTVL.

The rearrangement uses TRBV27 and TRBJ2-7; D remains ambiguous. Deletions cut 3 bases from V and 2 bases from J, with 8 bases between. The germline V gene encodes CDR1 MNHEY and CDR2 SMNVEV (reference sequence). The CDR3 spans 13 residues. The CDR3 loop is CASSLGPTYEQYF. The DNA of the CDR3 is TGTGCCAGCAGTTTGGGTCCAACCTACGAGCAGTACTTC.

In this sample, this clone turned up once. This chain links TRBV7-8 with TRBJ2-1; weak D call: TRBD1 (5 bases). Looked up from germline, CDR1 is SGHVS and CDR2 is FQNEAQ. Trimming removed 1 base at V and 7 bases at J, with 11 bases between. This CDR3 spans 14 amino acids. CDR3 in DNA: TGTGCCAGCAGCTTAGGCCAGGGTGCGAATGAGCAGTTCTTC. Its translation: CASSLGQGANEQFF. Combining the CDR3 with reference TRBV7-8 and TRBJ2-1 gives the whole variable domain GAGVSQSPRYKVAKRGQDVALRCDPISGHVSLFWYQQALGQGPEFLTYFQNEAQLDKSGLPSDRFFAERPEGSVSTLKIQRTQQEDSAVYLCASSLGQGANEQFFGPGTRLTVL.

CDR3 residues: CASSLAGTLTDGYTF. As DNA, the CDR3 is TGTGCCAGCAGCTTGGCCGGGACACTCACGGATGGCTACACCTTC. The chain carries TRBV7-9 and TRBJ1-2; D may be TRBD1 (6 bases). CDR3 size: 15 residues. CDR1 and CDR2 from the germline V gene are SEHNR and FQNEAQ (reference sequence). The V and J ends lost 3 bases and 6 bases respectively, with 17 bases between them. Supplemented by reference TRBV7-9 and TRBJ1-2, the full variable domain reads DTGVSQNPRHKITKRGQNVTFRCDPISEHNRLYWYRQTLGQGPEFLTYFQNEAQLEKSRLLSDRFSAERPKGSFSTLEIQRTEQGDSAMYLCASSLAGTLTDGYTFGSGTRLTVV.

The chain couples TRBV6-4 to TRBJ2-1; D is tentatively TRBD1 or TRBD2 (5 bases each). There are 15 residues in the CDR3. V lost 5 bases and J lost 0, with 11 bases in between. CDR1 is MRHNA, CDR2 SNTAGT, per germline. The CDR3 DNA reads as TGTGCCAGCAGTCATGGGGGTCTCTCCTACAATGAGCAGTTCTTC. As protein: CASSHGGLSYNEQFF.

The CDR3, as DNA: TGTGCCAGCAGCAATTACCCCGGGACTAGCGACCGGGAGCGCTACAATGAGCAGTTCTTC. It specifies CASSNYPGTSDRERYNEQFF. The chain couples TRBV13 to TRBJ2-1; 10 nucleotides agree with TRBD2. The trim removed 5 bases at V and 3 bases at J, leaving 19 bases unmatched. The germline V gene has CDR1 PRHDT and CDR2 FYEKMQ (reference sequence). This CDR3 contains 20 residues.

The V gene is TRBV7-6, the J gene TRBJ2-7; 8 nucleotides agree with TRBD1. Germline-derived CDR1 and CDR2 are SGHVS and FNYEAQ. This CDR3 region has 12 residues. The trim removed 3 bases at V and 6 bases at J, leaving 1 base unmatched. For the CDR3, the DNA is TGTGCCAGCAGCTTGGGACAGGCCGAGCAGTACTTC. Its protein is CASSLGQAEQYF.

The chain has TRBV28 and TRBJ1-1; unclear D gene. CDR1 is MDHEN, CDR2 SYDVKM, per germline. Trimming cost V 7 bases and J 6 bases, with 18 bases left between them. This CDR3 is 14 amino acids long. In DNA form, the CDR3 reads TGTGCCAGCACCCCTCCCAACCGTGGACCTGAAGCTTTCTTT. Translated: CASTPPNRGPEAFF.

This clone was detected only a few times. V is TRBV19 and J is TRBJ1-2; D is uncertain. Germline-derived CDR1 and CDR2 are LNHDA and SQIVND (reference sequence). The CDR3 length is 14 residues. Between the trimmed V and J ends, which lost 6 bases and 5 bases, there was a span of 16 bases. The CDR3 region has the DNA TGTGCCAGTAGCTACACCGGGTCCTTATATGGCTACACCTTC. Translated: CASSYTGSLYGYTF.

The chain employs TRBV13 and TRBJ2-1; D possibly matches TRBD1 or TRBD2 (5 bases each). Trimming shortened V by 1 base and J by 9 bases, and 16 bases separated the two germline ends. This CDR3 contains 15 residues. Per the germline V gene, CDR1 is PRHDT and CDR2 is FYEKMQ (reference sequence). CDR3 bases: TGTGCCAGCAGCTTAGTAGGGACCCAGCTGGGTGAGCAGTTCTTC. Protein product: CASSLVGTQLGEQFF. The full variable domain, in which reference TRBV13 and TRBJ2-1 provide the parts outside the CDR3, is AAGVIQSPRHLIKEKRETATLKCYPIPRHDTVYWYQQGPGQDPQFLISFYEKMQSDKGSIPDRFSAQQFSDYHSELNMSSLELGDSALYFCASSLVGTQLGEQFFGPGTRLTVL.

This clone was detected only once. The CDR3 loop reads CASSMQGESSGNTIYF. The CDR3 DNA reads TGTGCCAGTAGTATGCAGGGGGAGAGCTCTGGAAACACCATATATTTT. V gene TRBV19 combines with J gene TRBJ1-3; TRBD1 aligns across 7 bases. Germline CDR1 reads LNHDA; CDR2 reads SQIVND (reference sequence). There are 16 residues in the CDR3. The V segment lost 3 bases and the J segment 0 bases; nucleotides outside the gene matches: 5.

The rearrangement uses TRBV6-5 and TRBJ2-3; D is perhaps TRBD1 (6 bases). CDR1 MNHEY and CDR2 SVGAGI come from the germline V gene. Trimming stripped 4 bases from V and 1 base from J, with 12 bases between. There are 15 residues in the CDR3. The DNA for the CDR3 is TGTGCCAGCAGTTCAGGGGTCGGGGGCACAGATACGCAGTATTTT. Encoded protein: CASSSGVGGTDTQYF.

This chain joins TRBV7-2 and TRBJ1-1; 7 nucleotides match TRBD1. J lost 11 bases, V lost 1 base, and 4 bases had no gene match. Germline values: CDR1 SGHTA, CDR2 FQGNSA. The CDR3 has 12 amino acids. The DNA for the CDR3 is TGTGCCAGCAGCTTAGGAACAGGGGACGCTTTCTTT. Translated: CASSLGTGDAFF.

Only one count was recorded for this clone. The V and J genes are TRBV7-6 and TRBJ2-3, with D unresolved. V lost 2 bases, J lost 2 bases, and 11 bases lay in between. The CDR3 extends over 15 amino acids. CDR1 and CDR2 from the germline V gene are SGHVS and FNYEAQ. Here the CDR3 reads CASSLLGLPTDTQYF. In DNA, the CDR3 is TGTGCCAGCAGCTTATTAGGGCTTCCCACAGATACGCAGTATTTT.

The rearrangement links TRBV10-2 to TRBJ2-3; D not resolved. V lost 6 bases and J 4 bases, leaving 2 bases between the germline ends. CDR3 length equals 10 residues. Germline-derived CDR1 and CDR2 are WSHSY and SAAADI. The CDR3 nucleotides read TGCGCCAGCAGAGCAGATACGCAGTATTTT. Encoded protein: CASRADTQYF.

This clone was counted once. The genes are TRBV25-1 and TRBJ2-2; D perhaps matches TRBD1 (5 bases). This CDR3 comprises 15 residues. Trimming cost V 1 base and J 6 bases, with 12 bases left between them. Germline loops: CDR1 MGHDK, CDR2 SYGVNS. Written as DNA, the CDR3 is TGTGCCAGCAGTGAATCCAGGGATGGGGCCGGGGAGCTGTTTTTT. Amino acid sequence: CASSESRDGAGELFF.

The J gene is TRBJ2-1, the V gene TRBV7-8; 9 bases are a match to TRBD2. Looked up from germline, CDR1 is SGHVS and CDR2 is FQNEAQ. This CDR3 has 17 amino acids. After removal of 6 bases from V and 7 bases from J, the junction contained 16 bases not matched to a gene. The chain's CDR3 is CASRNIHSGRVLNEQFF. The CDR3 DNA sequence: TGTGCCAGCAGGAATATTCATAGCGGGAGAGTTTTGAATGAGCAGTTCTTC.